One sample yielded the 5 T cell receptor beta chains listed below, sequenced in a study of graft-versus-host responses after intestinal transplantation. The assay was immunoSEQ multiplex PCR, and TCRdb's table has in-frame clones only and misses some. The sample has over 90,000 clones, 91% seen once. The antigens for these receptors are not known. The input for sequencing was unstimulated CD4+ T cells sorted from spleen or lymph node cells, taken before transplant. These receptors came from a human donor who was the organ donor for an intestinal transplant.

Only one count was recorded for this clone. The gene calls are TRBV7-9 and TRBJ1-2; 7 nucleotides align to TRBD1. With V trimmed by 1 base and J by 2 bases, 4 bases remained unmatched. From germline, CDR1 is SEHNR and CDR2 FQNEAQ (reference sequence). The CDR3 is 15 residues long. CDR3 nucleotides: TGTGCCAGCAGCTTAGTGGTAGGGGGCAACTATGGCTACACCTTC. It specifies CASSLVVGGNYGYTF.

The V and J genes are TRBV4-2 and TRBJ2-5; 8 positions agree with TRBD2. This CDR3 has 15 amino acids. Germline CDR1 and CDR2: LGHNA and YNFKEQ. J was trimmed by 5 bases and V by 2 bases; bases with no gene match: 7. In DNA form, the CDR3 reads TGTGCCAGCAGCCAACCTGATCGCGGGGGGGAGACCCAGTACTTC. Its protein is CASSQPDRGGETQYF.

The gene calls are TRBV4-2 and TRBJ2-7; no reliable D call. CDR3 length equals 13 residues. The V end lost 0 bases, the J end lost 3 bases, and 6 bases lay between the germline ends. Per the germline V gene, CDR1 is LGHNA and CDR2 is YNFKEQ. The CDR3 DNA follows: TGTGCCAGCAGCCAAGAGAGAGGCTACGAGCAGTACTTC. It translates to CASSQERGYEQYF.

The chain uses TRBV15 and TRBJ2-7; TRBD2 is a possible D gene (6 bases). The germline V gene encodes CDR1 LNHNV and CDR2 YYDKDF (reference sequence). The CDR3 has 16 amino acids. The V end was cut by 2 bases, the J end by 1 base, with 15 bases between. CDR3 nucleotides: TGTGCCACCAGCAGAATTCTAGCGTTCGGGTCCTACGAGCAGTACTTC. This sequence encodes CATSRILAFGSYEQYF.

V usage is TRBV6-5 and J usage is TRBJ2-5; D is unresolved. The ends were cut back, 4 bases at V and 7 bases at J, with 7 bases in the middle. The CDR3 has 11 amino acids. The germline gives CDR1 MNHEY, CDR2 SVGAGI. CDR3 in DNA: TGTGCCAGCAGTTCCGGCGGGACCCAGTACTTC. Its protein product is CASSSGGTQYF.